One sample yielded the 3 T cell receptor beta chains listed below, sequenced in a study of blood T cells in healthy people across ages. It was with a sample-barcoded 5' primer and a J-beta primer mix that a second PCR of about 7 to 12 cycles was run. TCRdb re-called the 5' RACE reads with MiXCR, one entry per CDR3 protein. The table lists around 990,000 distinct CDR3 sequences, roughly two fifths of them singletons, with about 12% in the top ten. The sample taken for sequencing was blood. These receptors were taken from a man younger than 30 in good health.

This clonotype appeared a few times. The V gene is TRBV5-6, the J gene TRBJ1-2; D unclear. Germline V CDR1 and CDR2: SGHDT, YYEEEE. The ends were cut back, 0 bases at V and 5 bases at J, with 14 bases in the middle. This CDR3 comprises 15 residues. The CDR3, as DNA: TGTGCCAGCAGCTTGGCCCCCCTATTGGGATATGGCTACACCTTC. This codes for CASSLAPLLGYGYTF.

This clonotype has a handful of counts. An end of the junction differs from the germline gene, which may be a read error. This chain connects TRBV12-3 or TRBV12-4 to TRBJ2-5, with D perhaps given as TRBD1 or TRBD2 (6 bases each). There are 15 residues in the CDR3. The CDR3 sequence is CASSLGGLLYNEQYF. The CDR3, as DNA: TGTGCCAGCAGCTTAGGGGGGCTACTTTACAATGAGCAGTACTTC.

CDR3 loop: CASSSTKGAGGEAFF. For the CDR3, the DNA is TGTGCCAGCAGTTCCACGAAGGGGGCAGGCGGTGAAGCTTTCTTT. The chain uses TRBV27 and TRBJ1-1, with 7 positions matching TRBD1. The CDR3 sequence is 15 residues long. V trimming: 4 bases; J trimming: 7 bases; junction bases outside the gene matches: 12. Germline assignment: CDR1 MNHEY and CDR2 SMNVEV (reference sequence).